The T cell receptor beta chain under discussion was sequenced for a study of patients and donors after allogeneic stem cell transplantation. Each CDR3 protein gets one entry after TCRdb re-called the RT-PCR reads with MiXCR. The data contain roughly 230,000 distinct CDR3 sequences, 11% to 15% of them singletons. Germline CDR1 reads SNHLY; CDR2 reads FYNNEI. V lost 6 bases, J lost 2 bases, and 27 bases lay in between. CDR3 size: 19 residues. The specimen was blood, either unsorted or a sorted T cell fraction (not recorded which). This TCR was recovered from a human donor who was either an allogeneic HSCT recipient or a stem cell or donor lymphocyte infusion donor (not recorded which). It is not recorded whose cells these are; they may come from a transplant donor. The chain is built from TRBV2 and TRBJ2-3; tentative D call: TRBD1 (8 bases). CDR3 protein: CASRSHRGGLMEYTDTQYF. For the CDR3, the DNA is TGTGCCAGCAGATCTCACAGGGGGGGTCTTATGGAGTACACAGATACGCAGTATTTT.